Following are 26 T cell receptor beta chains from one sample sequenced in a study of human T cells and chemical hapten exposure. Whole blood that had not been fractionated was the source of extracted total RNA. TCRdb redid the calling of the 5' RACE reads with MiXCR, one entry per CDR3 protein. The table includes more than 140,000 distinct CDR3 sequences, around 4.1% detected once. Receptors were obtained from a female donor in good health.

The chain recombines TRBV4-2 with TRBJ2-3, with 11 bases that match TRBD2. Germline trimming cut 0 bases from V and 2 bases from J; bases unmatched to any gene: 13. CDR1 is LGHNA and CDR2 is YNFKEQ in the germline V gene. CDR3 length: 20 residues. The CDR3 DNA follows: TGTGCCAGCAGCCAAGATAAGGCTAGCGGGGGGACTCCTTTCACAGATACGCAGTATTTT. Protein: CASSQDKASGGTPFTDTQYF.

In this sample, this clonotype turned up many times. The chain employs TRBV9 and TRBJ2-1, with 11 bases fitting TRBD2. The CDR3 is 16 amino acids. The V and J ends lost 2 bases and 0 bases, in that order; junction bases with no gene match: 1. CDR1 SGDLS and CDR2 YYNGEE come from the germline V gene. The CDR3 region is CASSVSGGGSYNEQFF. CDR3 in DNA: TGTGCCAGCAGCGTTAGCGGGGGGGGCTCCTACAATGAGCAGTTCTTC.

The V and J genes are TRBV18 and TRBJ1-1; the match to TRBD1 covers 7 bases. J gave up 1 base and V 3 bases, and 2 bases lay outside the gene matches. In germline, CDR1 is KGHSH, CDR2 LQKENI. The CDR3 runs 14 residues. CDR3: CASSPYRGNTEAFF. The DNA of the CDR3 is TGTGCCAGCTCACCTTACAGGGGGAACACTGAAGCTTTCTTT. Using reference TRBV18 and TRBJ1-1 for the parts outside the CDR3, the full variable domain is NAGVMQNPRHLVRRRGQEARLRCSPMKGHSHVYWYRQLPEEGLKFMVYLQKENIIDESGMPKERFSAEFPKEGPSILRIQQVVRGDSAAYFCASSPYRGNTEAFFGQGTRLTVV.

The V and J genes are TRBV12-3 or TRBV12-4 and TRBJ2-1; 7 nucleotides align to TRBD1. J lost 6 bases, V lost 5 bases, and 13 bases had no gene match. The CDR3 extends over 16 amino acids. In DNA, the CDR3 is TGTGCCAGCAGTCGTTCCAGGACAGGTAGGGGCAATGAGCAGTTCTTC. Translating gives CASSRSRTGRGNEQFF.

The V call is TRBV5-1, the J call TRBJ2-1, with 11 bases aligning to TRBD1. Germline CDR1 SGHRS, CDR2 YFSETQ. The CDR3 is 18 residues long. V shed 3 bases and J 8 bases; nucleotides not matched to a gene: 16. CDR3 coding DNA: TGCGCCAGCAGCTCGTCTCGGACAGGGGGCTTGGGAGGCGATGAGCAGTTCTTC. This codes for CASSSSRTGGLGGDEQFF.

This clonotype was detected ten times or more. The V and J genes are TRBV4-1 and TRBJ1-6; no definite D call. CDR1 MGHRA and CDR2 YSYEKL come from the germline V gene. This CDR3 is built from 15 residues. Trimming removed 0 bases from V and 4 bases from J, with 7 bases in between. The CDR3 spells CASSQESEYNSPLHF. CDR3 sequence (DNA): TGCGCCAGCAGCCAAGAGTCGGAATATAATTCACCCCTCCACTTT.

In its sample, this clonotype was seen a few times. This chain joins TRBV27 and TRBJ2-7, with a tentative D call TRBD2 (6 bases). From germline, CDR1 is MNHEY and CDR2 SMNVEV (reference sequence). Trimming pared 6 bases from V and 0 bases from J, leaving 9 bases between. The CDR3 has 13 amino acids. CDR3 sequence (DNA): TGTGCCAGCAGGGGGGGAGGCTCCTACGAGCAGTACTTC. Protein product: CASRGGGSYEQYF.

The chain carries TRBV11-2 and TRBJ2-3, with D tentatively TRBD1 (5 bases). This CDR3 spans 14 amino acids. The V gene's germline CDR1 is SGHAT and CDR2 FQNNGV. Trimming stripped 3 bases from V and 5 bases from J, with 12 bases between. DNA for the CDR3: TGTGCCAGCAGCTTGGGAAGGGGCGAAGATACGCAGTATTTT. Its protein product is CASSLGRGEDTQYF.

The table lists this clonotype with many counts. The rearrangement uses TRBV21-1 and TRBJ2-3. TRBV21-1 is deemed a pseudogene. The CDR3 runs 15 residues. Here the CDR3 reads CASSKVGSVADTQYF. The CDR3 nucleotides are TGTGCCAGCAGCAAAGTGGGCAGCGTCGCAGATACGCAGTATTTT.

This clonotype was detected ten times or more. The chain links TRBV20-1 to TRBJ2-6; 7 bases align to TRBD2. The CDR3 is made up of 17 amino acids. V trimming: 5 bases; J trimming: 0 bases; junction bases outside the gene matches: 10. CDR1 DFQATT and CDR2 SNEGSKA come from the germline V gene (reference sequence). The CDR3 is CSAVPGTINSGANVLTF. The CDR3 DNA sequence: TGCAGTGCTGTACCGGGGACTATTAACTCTGGGGCCAACGTCCTGACTTTC.

By share of the sample, this clonotype is medium-sized. The V and J genes are TRBV4-2 and TRBJ2-7; 9 bases map to TRBD2. This CDR3 spans 15 amino acids. Unmatched junction bases numbered 8, after V lost 3 bases and J lost 5 bases. From germline, CDR1 is LGHNA and CDR2 YNFKEQ. This CDR3 reads CASSHGAGGSDEQYF. The CDR3 coding sequence is TGTGCCAGCAGCCACGGAGCGGGGGGTTCCGACGAGCAGTACTTC.

This clonotype was picked up a small number of times. This rearrangement joins TRBV7-2 to TRBJ2-3, with TRBD2 matching over 10 bases. The J segment lost 3 bases and the V segment lost 2 bases, leaving 2 bases of the junction unmatched. In germline, CDR1 is SGHTA, CDR2 FQGNSA. This CDR3 spans 15 amino acids. This chain's CDR3 is CASSLTSGETDTQYF. The CDR3 coding sequence is TGTGCCAGCAGCTTAACTAGCGGGGAGACAGATACGCAGTATTTT.

The chain employs TRBV11-2 and TRBJ1-2, with TRBD1 as a possible D gene (6 bases). V lost 1 base to trimming and J lost 4 bases, with 7 bases between them. The CDR3 spans 13 residues. Germline V gene data show CDR1 as SGHAT and CDR2 as FQNNGV. The DNA for the CDR3 is TGTGCCAGCAGCTTAGGGACAGTCTATGGCTACACCTTC. Its translation is CASSLGTVYGYTF.

This clonotype was seen at least ten times. The chain is built from TRBV6-5 and TRBJ1-6, with TRBD1 as a possible D gene (6 bases). V lost 4 bases to trimming and J lost 7 bases, with 14 bases between them. Per the germline V gene, CDR1 is MNHEY and CDR2 is SVGAGI. The CDR3 contains 15 residues. CDR3 region: CASSFLSRGNSPLHF. CDR3 DNA sequence: TGTGCCAGCAGTTTTCTTTCAAGGGGGAATTCACCCCTCCACTTT.

In its sample, this clonotype was seen many times. The J gene is TRBJ2-7, the V gene TRBV28; 8 bases match TRBD1. V was clipped by 6 bases and J by 0 bases; unmatched bases: 4. Germline-derived CDR1 and CDR2 are MDHEN and SYDVKM. CDR3 length: 14 amino acids. The CDR3 nucleotides are TGTGCCAGCAGGGGACAGGATTACTCCTACGAGCAGTACTTC. Amino acid sequence: CASRGQDYSYEQYF.

This clonotype was picked up many times. The V gene is TRBV7-3, the J gene TRBJ2-5; D tentatively fits TRBD1 or TRBD2 (5 bases each). Trimming removed 5 bases from V and 2 bases from J, with 12 bases in between. This CDR3 has 14 residues. Germline V gene lookup returns CDR1 SGHTA and CDR2 FQGTGA. CDR3 sequence: CASSRTDSQETQYF. CDR3 DNA: TGTGCCAGCAGCCGGACTGACAGTCAAGAGACCCAGTACTTC. Variable domain in full (rest from reference TRBV7-3 and TRBJ2-5): GAGVSQTPSNKVTEKGKYVELRCDPISGHTALYWYRQSLGQGPEFLIYFQGTGAADDSGLPNDRFFAVRPEGSVSTLKIQRTERGDSAVYLCASSRTDSQETQYFGPGTRLLVL.

This clonotype was recorded many times. The chain joins TRBV10-3 to TRBJ2-7; 7 bases line up with TRBD1. The CDR3 covers 18 residues. Germline trimming cut 3 bases from V and 2 bases from J; bases unmatched to any gene: 16. Germline V lookup: CDR1 ENHRY, CDR2 SYGVKD. In DNA form, the CDR3 reads TGTGCCATCAGTGAAAGGGGACAGCCGTTCAGAGGGACCTACGAGCAGTACTTC. As protein: CAISERGQPFRGTYEQYF.

There are many counts of this clonotype. The J gene is TRBJ2-1, the V gene TRBV20-1, with 10 bases fitting TRBD2. CDR1 and CDR2 (germline): DFQATT, SNEGSKA (reference sequence). The trim removed 0 bases at V and 5 bases at J, leaving 10 bases unmatched. The CDR3 is made up of 17 amino acids. This chain's CDR3 is CSARDPASGGTHNEQFF. CDR3 bases: TGCAGTGCTAGAGATCCGGCTAGCGGGGGAACTCACAATGAGCAGTTCTTC.

This clonotype came up many times. V usage is TRBV18 and J usage is TRBJ1-2; D not resolved. The CDR3 has 13 amino acids. The V gene lost 1 base and the J gene lost 4 bases, with 7 bases spanning the gap. From germline, CDR1 is KGHSH and CDR2 LQKENI. The CDR3 coding sequence is TGTGCCAGCTCACCACGGGGTACCTATGGCTACACCTTC. Amino acid sequence: CASSPRGTYGYTF.

This clonotype was found many times. Here the CDR3 reads CASSVGASGDTDTQYF. In DNA, the CDR3 is TGTGCCAGCAGCGTAGGGGCTAGCGGGGACACAGATACGCAGTATTTT. The chain uses TRBV9 and TRBJ2-3, with TRBD2 matching 9 bases. This CDR3 has 16 residues. With 0 bases clipped from V and 2 bases from J, the junction kept 4 bases outside the gene matches. The germline gives CDR1 SGDLS, CDR2 YYNGEE.

This clonotype was seen ten or more times. V and J are TRBV20-1 and TRBJ2-3, with unresolved D. The CDR3 length is 12 residues. With 6 bases removed from V and 2 bases from J, the gap between germline ends came to 9 bases. Looked up from germline, CDR1 is DFQATT and CDR2 is SNEGSKA (reference sequence). This chain's CDR3 is CSAKAYTDTQYF. CDR3 coding DNA: TGCAGTGCAAAGGCCTACACAGATACGCAGTATTTT.

This clonotype was recorded many times. The chain joins TRBV15 to TRBJ1-2; D call uncertain. V lost 6 bases, J lost 5 bases, and 16 bases lay in between. Germline V gene data show CDR1 as LNHNV and CDR2 as YYDKDF (reference sequence). The length of the CDR3 is 14 residues. The CDR3 nucleotides read TGTGCCACCAGGGAGATAGGTGGGATATATGGCTACACCTTC. Amino acid sequence: CATREIGGIYGYTF.

This clonotype was recorded many times. CDR3 sequence (DNA): TGTGCCAGCAGAGTCGGGGAGACCCAGTACTTC. Its translation: CASRVGETQYF. The rearrangement joins TRBV6-5 to TRBJ2-5; no clear D. V dropped 6 bases and J dropped 5 bases, with 7 bases sitting between them. The germline V gene has CDR1 MNHEY and CDR2 SVGAGI. The CDR3 runs to 11 residues.

This clonotype came up many times. The chain links TRBV20-1 to TRBJ1-5; 9 nucleotides agree with TRBD1. Per germline, CDR1 DFQATT and CDR2 SNEGSKA (reference sequence). The V and J ends lost 0 bases and 0 bases, in that order; junction bases with no gene match: 9. The CDR3 covers 18 residues. CDR3 in DNA: TGCAGTGCTAGAGAGTTGGGACAGGGTTCCTATAGCAATCAGCCCCAGCATTTT. Translated: CSARELGQGSYSNQPQHF.

About this clonotype: This may be a read error: a much more frequent sequence differs by one nucleotide. This sequence joins TRBV5-1 and TRBJ2-5; D is unclear. CDR1 is SGHRS and CDR2 is YFSETQ in the germline V gene. The CDR3 contains 14 residues. Trimming took 4 bases from V and 1 from J, leaving 11 bases between them. CDR3 residues: CASSPAGSQETQYF. CDR3 nucleotide sequence: TGCGCCAGCAGCCCTGCCGGCTCCCAAGAGACCCAGTACTTC.

This clonotype has ten or more counts. This sequence joins TRBV5-5 and TRBJ2-7; D gene ambiguous. Trimming cost V 4 bases and J 5 bases, with 13 bases left between them. The CDR3 length is 13 residues. Germline-derived CDR1 and CDR2 are SGHKS and YYEKEE (reference sequence). CDR3 residues: CASSPFGDHEQYF. The CDR3 DNA follows: TGTGCCAGCAGCCCATTCGGAGACCACGAGCAGTACTTC. The full variable domain, rest sourced from reference TRBV5-5 and TRBJ2-7, is DAGVTQSPTHLIKTRGQQVTLRCSPISGHKSVSWYQQVLGQGPQFIFQYYEKEERGRGNFPDRFSARQFPNYSSELNVNALLLGDSALYLCASSPFGDHEQYFGPGTRLTVT.